Included here is one T cell receptor beta chain sequence, with context. The data derive from a study of blood T cell repertoires in COVID-19. Study overall: PBMCs, B-cell-depleted T cells, or T cells provided the cDNA or gDNA that made up the material.

The Seattle site enrolled patients during active infection and followed them longitudinally. Germline CDR1 and CDR2: SGHKS and YYEKEE (reference sequence). V shed 5 bases, J shed 3 bases, and the junction held 7 bases outside the gene matches. The CDR3 sequence is 15 residues long. How the authors handled the data: Reference gene primer amplification gave nucleated cell count estimates. This table comes from immunoSEQ multiplex PCR, and its TCRdb copy is limited to in-frame clones, with some not included. The D gene and trimming were derived from the DNA, and the V and J assignments and clone size from that table. The sample has some 310,000 clones, 75% to 90% seen once.

V is TRBV5-5 and J is TRBJ1-2; 10 bases match TRBD1. Specimen: peripheral blood. This TCR was sampled from a woman aged 25 to 45 with COVID-19, enrolled during active disease. The CDR3 DNA is TGTGCCAGCAGTTTAACCGGGACAGGGGACTATGGCTACACCTTC. Translating it yields CASSLTGTGDYGYTF.